This T cell receptor beta chain stems from a study of cytotoxic CD8 clonotypes in ibrutinib-treated CLL (dated by TCRdb to about 2021). Some background on the complete study: The cohort was composed of about 10 relapsed/refractory and approximately 14 treatment-naive patients; IGHV unmutated status was identified in 17 patients. Partial responses were observed in approximately 24 patients and complete responses in 2; after a median follow-up of roughly 72 months, remission was maintained in roughly 15 patients and progression was observed in around twelve. The response samples were drawn at a median of 12 months into treatment, with a range of about 6 to 36 months. On average, each sample yielded about 260,000 productive templates and about 94,000 productive rearrangements. Longitudinal samples were obtainable from about 30% of the 86 participants in the trial. Cryopreserved peripheral blood mononuclear cells were obtained before treatment, at response, and at either sustained remission or disease progression. Every remission and progressive disease sample was obtained while ibrutinib was still being received by the patients.

In this sample, this clone turned up a few times. The specificity of this receptor is unknown. Nothing much larger sits one base from this clone, and base qualities are not available. Results and caveats for the whole study, not just this receptor: An increase in clonality was observed at ibrutinib response, with clonality remaining stable during sustained remission and falling back toward baseline at progression. Baseline clonality was found to be higher than that of age-matched healthy donors and was strongly correlated with circulating CD8+ T-cell counts. Sustained-remission and progressing patients did not have matched sampling times, and lymph node repertoires were not examined. Public clonotypes were rare and either shrank or stayed stable during treatment, and the rise in clonality at ibrutinib response reflected expansion of private clonotypes.

Each clonotype received, on average, approximately 9.9x coverage in deep resolution sequencing performed on a MiSeq, where the target depth lay between 1 in 1 million and 1 in 200,000 T cells. TCR beta libraries were generated with the immunoSEQ hsTCRB Kit. The authors processed their data as follows. Data were analyzed with ImmunoSEQ Data Assistant and ImmunoSEQ Analyzer, with V, D and J genes assigned per IMGT definitions. Clonality, which ranges from 0 to 1, was calculated by subtracting the normalized Shannon entropy of productive rearrangement frequencies from one. Only overrepresented clonotypes making up at least 0.05% of each patient's repertoire were included in the public clonotype analysis. More than ten repertoires from age-matched healthy donors, obtained from immuneACCESS, served as clonality controls. This is the immuneACCESS table as TCRdb keeps it, with only in-frame sequences that have V and J called. A part of the clones is gone; compared with another copy, unresolved V genes explain less than half, and the rest is unexplained. V and J calls and clone size are copied from that table; D and trimming were computed from the DNA. The sample data list approximately 160,000 clones, and around nine tenths of these were observed just once. Roughly 3% of the sample lies in the top ten.

The time point label on this specimen signifies: progressive disease on ibrutinib. Roughly 2 micrograms of genomic DNA were extracted from cryopreserved PBMCs for TCR beta library preparation. Longitudinal blood samples from CLL patients receiving ibrutinib monotherapy were subjected to high-throughput TCR beta sequencing. The patients took part in an open-label, single-center phase 2 trial of ibrutinib monotherapy. At the junction V is shortened by 5 bases and J by 1 base, with 8 bases in between. CDR1 and CDR2 were assigned from the germline V gene as SGHTA and FQGTGA. Including the terminal cysteine and phenylalanine, the CDR3 comprises 13 residues. Of all the DNA, just the CDR3 is kept, 39 bases in frame from base 1.

Sequencing was performed on PBMCs, taken at disease progression, from a patient treated with ibrutinib. The clonotype comes from a human donor with chronic lymphocytic leukemia. In this chain, TRBV7-3 is recombined with TRBJ1-1; the D gene is not confidently resolved. The nucleotide sequence is given as TGTGCCAGCAGCGAATACAGGAACACTGAAGCTTTCTTT. Its protein is CASSEYRNTEAFF. Reference TRBV7-3 and TRBJ1-1 proteins supply the regions before and after the CDR3; the full variable domain is: GAGVSQTPSNKVTEKGKYVELRCDPISGHTALYWYRQSLGQGPEFLIYFQGTGAADDSGLPNDRFFAVRPEGSVSTLKIQRTERGDSAVYLCASSEYRNTEAFFGQGTRLTVV.